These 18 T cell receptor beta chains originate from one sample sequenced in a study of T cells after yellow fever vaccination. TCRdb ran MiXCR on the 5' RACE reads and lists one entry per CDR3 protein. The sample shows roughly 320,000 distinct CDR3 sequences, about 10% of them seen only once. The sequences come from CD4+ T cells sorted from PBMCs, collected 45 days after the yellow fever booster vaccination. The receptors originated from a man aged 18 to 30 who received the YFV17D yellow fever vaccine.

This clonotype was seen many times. The CDR3 reads CASRMNNEQFF. CDR3 bases: TGTGCCAGCAGGATGAACAATGAGCAGTTCTTC. This rearrangement joins TRBV2 to TRBJ2-1; D not certain. The germline CDR1 and CDR2 sequences are SNHLY and FYNNEI. The CDR3 loop spans 11 amino acids. V was cut by 6 bases and J by 5 bases, with 5 bases left in between.

CDR3 loop: CASSSGGAEIDTQYF. DNA of the CDR3: TGTGCCAGCAGTTCAGGGGGCGCCGAAATCGATACGCAGTATTTT. The J gene is TRBJ2-3, the V gene TRBV6-5; the match to TRBD1 covers 8 bases. The CDR3 extends over 15 amino acids. Looked up from germline, CDR1 is MNHEY and CDR2 is SVGAGI. The V and J ends lost 4 bases and 6 bases, in that order; junction bases with no gene match: 9.

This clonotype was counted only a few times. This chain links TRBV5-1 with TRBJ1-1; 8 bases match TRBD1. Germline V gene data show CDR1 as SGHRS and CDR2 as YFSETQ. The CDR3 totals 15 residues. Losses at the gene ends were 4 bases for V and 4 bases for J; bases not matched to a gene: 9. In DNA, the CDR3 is TGCGCCAGCAGCCAAACACCGACAGGGGCCACTGAAGCTTTCTTT. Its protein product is CASSQTPTGATEAFF.

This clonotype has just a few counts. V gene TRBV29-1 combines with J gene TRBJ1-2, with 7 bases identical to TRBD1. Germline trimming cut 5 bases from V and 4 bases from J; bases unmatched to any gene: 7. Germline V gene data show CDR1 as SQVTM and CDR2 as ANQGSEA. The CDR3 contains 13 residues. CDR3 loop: CSVRQGWGYGYTF. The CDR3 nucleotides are TGCAGCGTTCGACAGGGTTGGGGCTATGGCTACACCTTC.

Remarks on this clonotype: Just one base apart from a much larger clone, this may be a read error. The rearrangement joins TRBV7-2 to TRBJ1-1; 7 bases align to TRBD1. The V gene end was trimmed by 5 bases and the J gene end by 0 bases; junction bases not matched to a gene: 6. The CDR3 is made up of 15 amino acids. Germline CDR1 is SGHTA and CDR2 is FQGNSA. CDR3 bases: TGTGCCAGCAGCCCCCAACAGGGGATGAACACTGAAGCTTTCTTT. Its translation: CASSPQQGMNTEAFF.

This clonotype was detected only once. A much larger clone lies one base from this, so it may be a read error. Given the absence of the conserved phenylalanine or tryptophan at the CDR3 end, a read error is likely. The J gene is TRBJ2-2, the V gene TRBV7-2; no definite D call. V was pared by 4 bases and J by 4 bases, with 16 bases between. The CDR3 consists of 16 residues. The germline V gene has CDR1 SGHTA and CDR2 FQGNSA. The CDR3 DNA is TGTGCCAGCAGCTCATCCAGGAATCCAGGCACCGGGGAGCTGTTTCTT. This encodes CASSSSRNPGTGELFL.

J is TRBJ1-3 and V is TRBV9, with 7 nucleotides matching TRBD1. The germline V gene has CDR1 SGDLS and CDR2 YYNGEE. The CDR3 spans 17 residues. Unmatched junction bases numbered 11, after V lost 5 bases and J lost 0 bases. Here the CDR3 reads CASRRDSGYYSGNTIYF. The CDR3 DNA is TGTGCCAGCAGGAGGGACAGCGGTTACTACTCTGGAAACACCATATATTTT.

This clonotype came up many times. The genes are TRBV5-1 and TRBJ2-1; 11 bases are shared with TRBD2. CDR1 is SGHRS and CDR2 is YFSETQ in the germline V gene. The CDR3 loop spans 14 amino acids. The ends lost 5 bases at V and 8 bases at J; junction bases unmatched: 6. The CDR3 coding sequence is TGCGCCAGCAGTCCCTTAGCGGGGGGGGATGAGCAGTTCTTC. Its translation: CASSPLAGGDEQFF.

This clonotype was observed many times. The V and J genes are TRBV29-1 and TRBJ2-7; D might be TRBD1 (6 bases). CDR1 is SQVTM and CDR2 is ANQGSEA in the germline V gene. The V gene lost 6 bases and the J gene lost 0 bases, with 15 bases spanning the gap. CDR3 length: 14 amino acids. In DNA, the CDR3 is TGCAGCGTGGGGACACCCGAGAGCTCCTACGAGCAGTACTTC. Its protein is CSVGTPESSYEQYF.

CDR3 sequence: CASSLGSPPLSYEQYF. For the CDR3, the DNA is TGTGCCAGCAGCTTGGGTAGCCCCCCACTCTCCTACGAGCAGTACTTC. V and J are TRBV5-4 and TRBJ2-7; D unclear. CDR1 and CDR2 (germline): SGHNT, YYREEE (reference sequence). V gave up 0 bases and J gave up 0 bases, with 13 bases separating them. The CDR3 covers 16 residues.

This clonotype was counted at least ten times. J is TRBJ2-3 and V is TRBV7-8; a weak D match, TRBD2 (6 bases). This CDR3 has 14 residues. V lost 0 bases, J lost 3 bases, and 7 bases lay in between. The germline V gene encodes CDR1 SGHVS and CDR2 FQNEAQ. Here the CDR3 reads CASSLARGTDTQYF. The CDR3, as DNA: TGTGCCAGCAGCTTAGCGCGGGGAACAGATACGCAGTATTTT.

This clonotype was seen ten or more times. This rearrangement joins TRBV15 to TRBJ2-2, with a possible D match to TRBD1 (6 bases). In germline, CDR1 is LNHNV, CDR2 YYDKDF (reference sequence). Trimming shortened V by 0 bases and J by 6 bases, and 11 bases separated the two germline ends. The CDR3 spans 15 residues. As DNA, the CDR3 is TGTGCCACCAGCAGAGATTTACAGGGCGCCGGGGAGCTGTTTTTT. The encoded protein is CATSRDLQGAGELFF.

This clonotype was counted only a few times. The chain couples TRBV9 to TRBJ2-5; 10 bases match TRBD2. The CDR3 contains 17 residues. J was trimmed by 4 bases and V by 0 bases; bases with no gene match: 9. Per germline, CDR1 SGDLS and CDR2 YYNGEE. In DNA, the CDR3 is TGTGCCAGCAGCGTAGCTTTGAGCGGGGGGGCCGGAGAGACCCAGTACTTC. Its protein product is CASSVALSGGAGETQYF.

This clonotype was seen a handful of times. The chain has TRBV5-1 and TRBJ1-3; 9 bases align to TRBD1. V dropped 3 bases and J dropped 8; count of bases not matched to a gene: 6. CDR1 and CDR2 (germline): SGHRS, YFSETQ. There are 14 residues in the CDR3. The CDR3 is CASSSTDRGDTIYF. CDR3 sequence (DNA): TGCGCCAGCAGCTCCACCGACAGGGGGGACACCATATATTTT.

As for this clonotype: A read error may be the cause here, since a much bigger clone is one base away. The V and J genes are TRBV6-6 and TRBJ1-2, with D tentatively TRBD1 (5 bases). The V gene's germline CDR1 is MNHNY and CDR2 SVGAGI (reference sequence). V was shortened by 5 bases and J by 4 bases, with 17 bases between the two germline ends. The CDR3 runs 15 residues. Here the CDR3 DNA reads TGTGCCAGCAGTCCTCCACTGGGGCTCATCTATGGCTACACCTTC. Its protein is CASSPPLGLIYGYTF.

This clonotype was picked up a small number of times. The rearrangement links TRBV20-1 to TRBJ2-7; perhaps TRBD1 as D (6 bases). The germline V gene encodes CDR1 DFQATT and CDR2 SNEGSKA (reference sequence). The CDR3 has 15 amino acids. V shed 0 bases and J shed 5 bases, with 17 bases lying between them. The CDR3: CSARDPTQGSHEQYF. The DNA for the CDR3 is TGCAGTGCTAGAGATCCAACACAGGGTAGCCACGAGCAGTACTTC.

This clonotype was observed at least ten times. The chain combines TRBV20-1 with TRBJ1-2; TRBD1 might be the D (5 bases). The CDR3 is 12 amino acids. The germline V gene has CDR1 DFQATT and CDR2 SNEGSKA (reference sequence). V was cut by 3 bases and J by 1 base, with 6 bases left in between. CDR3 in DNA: TGCAGTGCTAGGGACAATAACTATGGCTACACCTTC. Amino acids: CSARDNNYGYTF.

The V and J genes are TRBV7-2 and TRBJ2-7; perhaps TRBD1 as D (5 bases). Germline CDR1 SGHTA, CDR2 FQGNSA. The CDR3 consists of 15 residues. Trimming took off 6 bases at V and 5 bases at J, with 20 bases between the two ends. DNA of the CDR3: TGTGCCAGCAGTCCACGGACCCGAGAACAGGACGAGCAGTACTTC. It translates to CASSPRTREQDEQYF.